These 5 T cell receptor beta chains were all obtained from the same sample, sequenced in a study of OX40 agonist ivuxolimab in advanced cancers. The assay was immunoSEQ multiplex PCR, and TCRdb's table has in-frame clones only and misses some. The sample carries around 92,000 clones, roughly 95% recorded once. The source was CD4+ or CD8+ T cells sorted from blood, collected in a trial of the OX40 agonist ivuxolimab. The receptors were gathered from an adult with an advanced solid tumor such as melanoma, head and neck, liver or kidney cancer.

Only one count was recorded for this clone. The rearrangement links TRBV6-5 to TRBJ1-2; the match to TRBD1 covers 9 bases. Germline loops: CDR1 MNHEY, CDR2 SVGAGI. The V and J ends lost 0 bases and 6 bases, in that order; junction bases with no gene match: 5. The CDR3 totals 15 residues. CDR3 DNA sequence: TGTGCCAGCAGTTACTCCACAGGGGGCGCAGATGGCTACACCTTC. It specifies CASSYSTGGADGYTF.

The chain links TRBV7-9 to TRBJ1-6; D gene unclear. V was shortened by 4 bases and J by 7 bases, with 2 bases between the two germline ends. CDR3 size: 11 residues. CDR1 is SEHNR, CDR2 FQNEAQ, per germline (reference sequence). The CDR3 loop is CASSSNSPLHF. In DNA form, the CDR3 reads TGTGCCAGCAGCTCGAATTCACCCCTCCACTTT.

The chain combines TRBV9 with TRBJ2-4; D ambiguous. V lost 4 bases to trimming and J lost 1 base, with 18 bases between them. The CDR3 is 17 amino acids. CDR1 is SGDLS and CDR2 is YYNGEE in the germline V gene. The DNA of the CDR3 is TGTGCCAGCAGCCCCTCGCCGGAGCTCCCCGCCAAAAACATTCAGTACTTC. It specifies CASSPSPELPAKNIQYF.

The rearrangement joins TRBV19 to TRBJ1-3, with D unresolved. This CDR3 has 14 amino acids. The V end lost 7 bases, the J end lost 0 bases, and 10 bases lay between the germline ends. CDR1 and CDR2 (germline): LNHDA, SQIVND (reference sequence). The CDR3 protein is CASTRPISGNTIYF. As DNA, the CDR3 is TGTGCCAGTACGCGACCTATCTCTGGAAACACCATATATTTT. The variable domain in full, with the rest retrieved from reference TRBV19 and TRBJ1-3, is DGGITQSPKYLFRKEGQNVTLSCEQNLNHDAMYWYRQDPGQGLRLIYYSQIVNDFQKGDIAEGYSVSREKKESFPLTVTSAQKNPTAFYLCASTRPISGNTIYFGEGSWLTVV.

This clone occurred a few times. The rearrangement links TRBV19 to TRBJ1-5; D is unclear. This CDR3 contains 13 residues. Per germline, CDR1 LNHDA and CDR2 SQIVND (reference sequence). Trimming removed 0 bases at V and 7 bases at J, with 7 bases between. The CDR3 reads CASSIEELQPQHF. For the CDR3, the DNA is TGTGCCAGTAGTATAGAAGAGTTGCAGCCCCAGCATTTT.